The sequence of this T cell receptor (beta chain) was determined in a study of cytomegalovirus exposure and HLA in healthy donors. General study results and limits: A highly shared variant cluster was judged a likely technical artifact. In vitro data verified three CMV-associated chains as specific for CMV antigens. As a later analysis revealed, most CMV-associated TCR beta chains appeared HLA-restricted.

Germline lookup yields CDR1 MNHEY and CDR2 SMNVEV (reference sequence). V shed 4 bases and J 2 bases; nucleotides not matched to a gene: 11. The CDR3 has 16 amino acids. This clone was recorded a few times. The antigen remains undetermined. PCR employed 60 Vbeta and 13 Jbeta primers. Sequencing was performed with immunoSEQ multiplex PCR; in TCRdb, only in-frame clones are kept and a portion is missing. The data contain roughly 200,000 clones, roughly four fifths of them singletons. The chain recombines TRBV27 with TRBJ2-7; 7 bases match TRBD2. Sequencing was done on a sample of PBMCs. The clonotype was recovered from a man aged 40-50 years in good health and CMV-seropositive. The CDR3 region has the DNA TGTGCCAGCAGTTATACCTTAGCGGGTTCGGCCTACGAGCAGTACTTC. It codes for CASSYTLAGSAYEQYF.